This entry features one T cell receptor (beta chain) sequence. This clone was seen ten or more times. No antigen is known for it. Base qualities are missing; no much larger clone stands one base away. Participants in the prospective study were aged roughly 18 to 89 years, lived in about two dozen United States geographic areas, and enrolled through a virtual design. In the prospective study, participants were assigned to cohorts based on the clinical history participants reported in a screening survey and a study questionnaire. Each participant in the prospective study had whole blood, serum and a nasopharyngeal or oropharyngeal swab collected by mobile phlebotomists. Prospective study participants could optionally give additional blood draws and questionnaires over an approximately two-month period. Before DNA extraction, prospective study blood samples were shipped either frozen or at room temperature.

The data derive from a study of blood T cell repertoires in COVID-19 (dated by TCRdb to the early 2020s). About the investigation overall: Samples from collaborators originated in the United States, Italy and Spain and spanned both the acute and convalescent phases of COVID-19. The samples were drawn from the first 160 participants of the ongoing ImmuneRACE study and from roughly 1,300 subjects provided by 6 global collaborators. Subjects who had been exposed to COVID-19, were actively infected with it, or had recovered from it provided the deeply sampled blood TCRbeta repertoires that made up the dataset. Where HLA class I and class II types were available, the types were taken from metadata supplied by the sample provider, not from assay-based typing. Sample metadata almost always included a de-identified subject ID, COVID-19 status, age in years and sex. The prospective study material was composed of cDNA or gDNA derived from T cells, B-cell-depleted T cells, or PBMCs. The repertoires were released in a freely available public database intended as a resource for research on the immune response to SARS-CoV-2. Beyond this particular receptor, the publication reports: Clinical and demographic metadata were provided uncurated, with the amount varying by source and participant.

TCRbeta CDR3 regions were amplified from genomic DNA using the immunoSEQ Assay, a bias-controlled multiplex PCR. The original methods were these. The number of nucleated cells in each sample was estimated by amplification of reference gene primers within the assay. To quantify the absolute abundance of each unique TCRbeta CDR3 rearrangement, sequence reads were collapsed and filtered. Productive Simpson clonality was computed per sample as the square root of Simpson's diversity index over productive rearrangements. The source is immuneACCESS, and TCRdb retained only in-frame sequences with V and J called. Part of the clones is not carried over; for the studies checked, unresolved V genes explain less than half of this, and the remainder is unexplained. The V and J calls and clone size are taken from that table; D and trimming were inferred from the DNA. This sample comprises 110,000 to 150,000 clones, 80% to 85% of them detected only once. 4.5% to 7% of the sample rests with the top ten.

The germline V end is reduced by 1 base and the J end by 0 bases; junction bases left unmatched: 13. The CDR3 covers 19 residues, taking in both the cysteine and the phenylalanine. The CDR3 DNA has 57 bases and is translated from base 1. The germline V gene provides CDR1 MDHEN and CDR2 SYDVKM. The chain was built from TRBV28 and TRBJ2-3; 7 middle bases align to TRBD1. The sequencing sample was made of PBMCs or T cells enriched from blood (not recorded which). This sequence originates from a man aged 40-55 years with acute COVID-19. The DNA sequence follows: TGTGCCAGCAGTTTATCCAACATCTGGGACAGTACTAGCACAGATACGCAGTATTTT. Its protein is CASSLSNIWDSTSTDTQYF.